These 10 T cell receptor beta chains were sequenced from one sample in a study of T cell responses to AZD1222 COVID-19 vaccine. Method: immunoSEQ multiplex PCR; TCRdb's copy keeps in-frame clones and lacks some. The data hold under 140,000 clones, with about 85% observed a single time. The sample here was peripheral blood, taken on day 0 of AZD1222 vaccination. The origin of the receptors is an adult in good health.

The chain joins TRBV4-2 to TRBJ1-6; 9 bases fit TRBD1. The CDR3 consists of 15 residues. With 5 bases clipped from V and 7 bases from J, the junction kept 6 bases outside the gene matches. Germline CDR1 is LGHNA and CDR2 is YNFKEQ. CDR3 coding DNA: TGTGCCAGCAGCAGACAGGGGGGAGACAATTCACCCCTCCACTTT. It encodes CASSRQGGDNSPLHF.

This chain links TRBV28 with TRBJ2-3; 8 nucleotides agree with TRBD2. The CDR3 has 15 residues. The V gene end was trimmed by 3 bases and the J gene end by 2 bases; junction bases not matched to a gene: 4. Germline lookup yields CDR1 MDHEN and CDR2 SYDVKM. The CDR3 nucleotides read TGTGCCAGCAGTTTTACTAGCGGTTCCACAGATACGCAGTATTTT. This sequence encodes CASSFTSGSTDTQYF.

The V and J genes are TRBV29-1 and TRBJ1-1; D gene unclear. Germline V gene sequence: CDR1 SQVTM, CDR2 ANQGSEA. There are 13 residues in the CDR3. V dropped 2 bases and J dropped 1 base, with 8 bases sitting between them. This CDR3 reads CSVEIVGNTEAFF. In DNA, the CDR3 is TGCAGCGTTGAAATAGTGGGGAACACTGAAGCTTTCTTT.

The chain recombines TRBV30 with TRBJ1-2; a weak D match, TRBD1 (5 bases). V lost 0 bases and J lost 6, with 5 bases in between. Germline values: CDR1 GTSNPN, CDR2 SVGIG (reference sequence). The CDR3 consists of 11 residues. CDR3 residues: CAWSVGDGYTF. As DNA, the CDR3 is TGTGCCTGGAGTGTAGGGGATGGCTACACCTTC.

The chain uses TRBV14 and TRBJ2-7; D is perhaps TRBD2 (5 bases). This CDR3 comprises 14 residues. Trimming pared 1 base from V and 2 bases from J, leaving 9 bases between. Germline CDR1 and CDR2: SGHDN and FVKESK. As DNA, the CDR3 is TGTGCCAGCAGCCAAGGCGGGTTCCCCTACGAGCAGTACTTC. As protein: CASSQGGFPYEQYF.

The V and J genes are TRBV11-2 and TRBJ1-3; 8 bases agree with TRBD1. CDR1 is SGHAT and CDR2 is FQNNGV in the germline V gene. The CDR3 sequence is 16 residues long. With V trimmed by 5 bases and J by 1 base, 7 bases remained unmatched. Here the CDR3 reads CASSTWTGTSGNTIYF. The CDR3 coding sequence is TGTGCCAGCAGCACGTGGACAGGGACGTCTGGAAACACCATATATTTT.

This clone was picked up one time. V gene TRBV5-4 combines with J gene TRBJ2-3; TRBD2 matches at 7 bases. V was pared by 4 bases and J by 2 bases, with 10 bases of the junction left unmatched. This CDR3 spans 16 amino acids. CDR1 SGHNT and CDR2 YYREEE come from the germline V gene (reference sequence). CDR3 protein: CASSPSGAGHTDTQYF. CDR3 sequence (DNA): TGTGCCAGCAGCCCCAGCGGGGCAGGGCACACAGATACGCAGTATTTT.

The table lists this clone with a few counts. CDR3 region: CASSQDPDRGYGYTF. DNA for the CDR3: TGTGCCAGCAGCCAAGATCCCGACAGGGGGTATGGCTACACCTTC. The rearrangement links TRBV3-1 (or the pseudogene TRBV3-2) to TRBJ1-2; 9 nucleotides align to TRBD1. Germline V gene lookup returns CDR1 LGHDT and CDR2 YNNKEL (reference sequence). V was pared by 0 bases and J by 5 bases, with 4 bases of the junction left unmatched. This CDR3 contains 15 residues.

The count of this clone is one. The CDR3 is CASSLDSQETQYF. The CDR3 DNA reads as TGTGCCAGCAGCTTAGACTCCCAAGAGACCCAGTACTTC. The chain combines TRBV11-3 with TRBJ2-5; no definite D call. Germline CDR1 is SGHNT and CDR2 is YENEEA. Between the trimmed V and J ends, which lost 0 bases and 1 base, there was a span of 3 bases. This CDR3 spans 13 amino acids. Complete variable domain (other parts from reference TRBV11-3 and TRBJ2-5): EAGVVQSPRYKIIEKKQPVAFWCNPISGHNTLYWYLQNLGQGPELLIRYENEEAVDDSQLPKDRFSAERLKGVDSTLKIQPAELGDSAVYLCASSLDSQETQYFGPGTRLLVL.

V is TRBV18 and J is TRBJ2-1, with 7 bases that match TRBD2. There are 16 residues in the CDR3. The V gene end was trimmed by 0 bases and the J gene end by 1 base; junction bases not matched to a gene: 3. CDR1 is KGHSH and CDR2 is LQKENI in the germline V gene. The CDR3 region has the DNA TGTGCCAGCTCACCACCAACGGGAGGATCCTACAATGAGCAGTTCTTC. This sequence encodes CASSPPTGGSYNEQFF.